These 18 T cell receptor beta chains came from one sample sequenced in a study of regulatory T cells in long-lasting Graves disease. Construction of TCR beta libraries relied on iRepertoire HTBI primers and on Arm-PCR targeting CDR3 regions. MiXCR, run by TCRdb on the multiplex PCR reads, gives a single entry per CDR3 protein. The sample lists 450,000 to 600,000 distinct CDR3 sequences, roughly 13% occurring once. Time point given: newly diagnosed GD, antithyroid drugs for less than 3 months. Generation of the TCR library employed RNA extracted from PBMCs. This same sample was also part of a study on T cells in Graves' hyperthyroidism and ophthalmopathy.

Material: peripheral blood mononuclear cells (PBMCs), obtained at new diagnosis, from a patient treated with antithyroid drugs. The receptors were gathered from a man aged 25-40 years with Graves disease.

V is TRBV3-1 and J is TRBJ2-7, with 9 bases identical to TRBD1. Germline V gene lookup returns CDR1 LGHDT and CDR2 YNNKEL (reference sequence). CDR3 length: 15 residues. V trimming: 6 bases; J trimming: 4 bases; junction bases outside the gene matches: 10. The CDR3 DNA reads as TGTGCCAGCAGTGTTCCGGGACAGGGTGTGTACGAGCAGTACTTC. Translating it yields CASSVPGQGVYEQYF.

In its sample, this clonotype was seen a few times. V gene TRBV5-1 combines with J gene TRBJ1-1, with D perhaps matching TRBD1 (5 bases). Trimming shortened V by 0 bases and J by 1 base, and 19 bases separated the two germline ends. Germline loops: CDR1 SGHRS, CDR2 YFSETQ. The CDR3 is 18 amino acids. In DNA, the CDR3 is TGCGCCAGCAGCTTGGTAGGGGTAGAGGAAGCCCAGAACACTGAAGCTTTCTTT. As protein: CASSLVGVEEAQNTEAFF.

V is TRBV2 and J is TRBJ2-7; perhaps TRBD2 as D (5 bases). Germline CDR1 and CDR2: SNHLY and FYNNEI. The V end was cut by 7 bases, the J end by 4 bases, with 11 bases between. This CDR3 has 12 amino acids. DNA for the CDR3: TGTGCCAGCACCTCGCGGGTGTACGAGCAGTACTTC. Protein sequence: CASTSRVYEQYF.

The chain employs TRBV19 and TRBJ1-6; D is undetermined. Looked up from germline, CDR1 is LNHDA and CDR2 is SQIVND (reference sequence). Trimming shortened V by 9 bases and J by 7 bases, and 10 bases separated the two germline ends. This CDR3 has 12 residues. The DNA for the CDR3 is TGTGCCAGCAGGACTGTAAATTCACCCCTCCACTTT. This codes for CASRTVNSPLHF. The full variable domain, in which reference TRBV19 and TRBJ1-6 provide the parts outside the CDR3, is DGGITQSPKYLFRKEGQNVTLSCEQNLNHDAMYWYRQDPGQGLRLIYYSQIVNDFQKGDIAEGYSVSREKKESFPLTVTSAQKNPTAFYLCASRTVNSPLHFGNGTRLTVT.

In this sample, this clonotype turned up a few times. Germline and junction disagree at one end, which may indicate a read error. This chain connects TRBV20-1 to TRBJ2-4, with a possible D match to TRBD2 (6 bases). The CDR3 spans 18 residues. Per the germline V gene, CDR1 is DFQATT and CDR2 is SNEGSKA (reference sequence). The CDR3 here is CSTSLPGLSQLAKNIQYF. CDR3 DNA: TGCAGTACTAGCCTGCCGGGCCTTTCCCAACTAGCCAAAAACATTCAGTACTTC.

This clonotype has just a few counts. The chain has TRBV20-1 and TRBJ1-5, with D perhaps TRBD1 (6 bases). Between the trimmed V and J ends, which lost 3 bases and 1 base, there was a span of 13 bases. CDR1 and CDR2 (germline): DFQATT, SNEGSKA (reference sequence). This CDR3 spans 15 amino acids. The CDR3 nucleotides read TGCAGTGCTAGTTTACGGGGGGCAAGCAATCAGCCCCAGCATTTT. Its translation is CSASLRGASNQPQHF.

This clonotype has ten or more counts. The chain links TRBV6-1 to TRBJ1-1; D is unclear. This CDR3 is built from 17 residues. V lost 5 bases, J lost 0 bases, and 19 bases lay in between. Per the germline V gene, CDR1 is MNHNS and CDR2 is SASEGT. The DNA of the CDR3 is TGTGCCAGCAGTCCCCTTCCGTATTCTGCGGTGAACACTGAAGCTTTCTTT. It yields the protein CASSPLPYSAVNTEAFF.

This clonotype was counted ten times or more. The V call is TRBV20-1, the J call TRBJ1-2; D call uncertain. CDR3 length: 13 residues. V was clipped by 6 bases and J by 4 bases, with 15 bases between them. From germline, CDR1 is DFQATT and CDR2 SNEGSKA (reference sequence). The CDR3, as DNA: TGCAGTGCCTTAGAGGGCGGCGCCTATGGCTACACCTTC. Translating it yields CSALEGGAYGYTF.

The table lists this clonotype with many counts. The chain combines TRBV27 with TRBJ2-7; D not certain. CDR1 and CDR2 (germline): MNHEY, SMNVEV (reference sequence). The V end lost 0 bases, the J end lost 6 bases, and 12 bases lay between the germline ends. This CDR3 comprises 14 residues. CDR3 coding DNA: TGTGCCAGCAGTTTATCACAGTTACCAGGCGAGCAGTACTTC. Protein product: CASSLSQLPGEQYF.

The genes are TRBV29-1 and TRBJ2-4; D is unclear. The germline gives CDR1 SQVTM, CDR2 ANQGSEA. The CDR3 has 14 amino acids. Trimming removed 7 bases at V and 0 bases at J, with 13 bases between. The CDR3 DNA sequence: TGCAGCGGTGCGGACGGTTTAGCCAAAAACATTCAGTACTTC. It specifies CSGADGLAKNIQYF. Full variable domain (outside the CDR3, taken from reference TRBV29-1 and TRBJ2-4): SAVISQKPSRDICQRGTSLTIQCQVDSQVTMMFWYRQQPGQSLTLIATANQGSEATYESGFVIDKFPISRPNLTFSTLTVSNMSPEDSSIYLCSGADGLAKNIQYFGAGTRLSVL.

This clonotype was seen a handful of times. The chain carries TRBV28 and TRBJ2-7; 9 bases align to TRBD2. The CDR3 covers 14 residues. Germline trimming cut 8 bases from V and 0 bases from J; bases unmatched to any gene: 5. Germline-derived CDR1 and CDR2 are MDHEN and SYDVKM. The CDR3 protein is CASFSGGNSYEQYF. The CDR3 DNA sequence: TGTGCCAGCTTTAGCGGGGGAAACTCCTACGAGCAGTACTTC. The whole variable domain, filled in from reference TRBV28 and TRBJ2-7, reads DVKVTQSSRYLVKRTGEKVFLECVQDMDHENMFWYRQDPGLGLRLIYFSYDVKMKEKGDIPEGYSVSREKKERFSLILESASTNQTSMYLCASFSGGNSYEQYFGPGTRLTVT.

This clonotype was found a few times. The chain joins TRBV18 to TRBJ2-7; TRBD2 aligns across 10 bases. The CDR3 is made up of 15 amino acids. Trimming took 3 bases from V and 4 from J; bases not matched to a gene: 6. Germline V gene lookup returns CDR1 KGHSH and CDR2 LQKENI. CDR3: CASSPSASGRYEQYF. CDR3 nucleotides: TGTGCCAGCTCACCGAGCGCTAGCGGGAGATACGAGCAGTACTTC.

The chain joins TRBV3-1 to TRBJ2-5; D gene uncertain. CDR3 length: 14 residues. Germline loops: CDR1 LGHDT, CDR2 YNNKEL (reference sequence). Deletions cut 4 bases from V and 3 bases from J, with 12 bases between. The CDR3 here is CASSPPSPKETQYF. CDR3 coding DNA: TGTGCCAGCAGCCCTCCTTCACCCAAAGAGACCCAGTACTTC.

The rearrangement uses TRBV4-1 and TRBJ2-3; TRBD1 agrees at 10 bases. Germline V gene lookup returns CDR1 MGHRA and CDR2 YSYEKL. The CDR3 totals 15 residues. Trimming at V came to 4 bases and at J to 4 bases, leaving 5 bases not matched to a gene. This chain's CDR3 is CASSLTGGKADTQYF. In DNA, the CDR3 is TGCGCCAGCAGCCTGACAGGGGGCAAGGCAGATACGCAGTATTTT.

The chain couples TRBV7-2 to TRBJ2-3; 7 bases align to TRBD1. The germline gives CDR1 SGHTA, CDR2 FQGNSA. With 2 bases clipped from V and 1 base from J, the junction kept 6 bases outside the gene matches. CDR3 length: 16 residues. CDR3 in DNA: TGTGCCAGCAGCTTATTCGGCACAGGGGGCACAGATACGCAGTATTTT. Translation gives CASSLFGTGGTDTQYF. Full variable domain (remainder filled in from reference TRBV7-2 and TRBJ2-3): GAGVSQSPSNKVTEKGKDVELRCDPISGHTALYWYRQSLGQGLEFLIYFQGNSAPDKSGLPSDRFSAERTGGSVSTLTIQRTQQEDSAVYLCASSLFGTGGTDTQYFGPGTRLTVL.

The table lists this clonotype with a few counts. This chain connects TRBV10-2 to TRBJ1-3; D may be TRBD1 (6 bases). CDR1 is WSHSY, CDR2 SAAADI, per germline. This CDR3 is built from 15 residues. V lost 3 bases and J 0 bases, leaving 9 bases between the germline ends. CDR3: CASSDRDNSGNTIYF. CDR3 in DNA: TGCGCCAGCAGTGATAGGGACAACTCTGGAAACACCATATATTTT.

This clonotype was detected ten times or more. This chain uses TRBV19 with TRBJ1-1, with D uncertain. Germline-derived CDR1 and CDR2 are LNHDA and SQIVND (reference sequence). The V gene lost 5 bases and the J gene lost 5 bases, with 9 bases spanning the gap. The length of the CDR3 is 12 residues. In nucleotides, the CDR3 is TGTGCCAGTAGTCCGTGGGAGACTGAAGCTTTCTTT. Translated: CASSPWETEAFF.

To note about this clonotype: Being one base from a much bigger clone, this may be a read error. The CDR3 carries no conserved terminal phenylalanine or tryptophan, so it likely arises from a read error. Here the CDR3 DNA reads TGTGCCAGCAGTTTAATATCTCTAGCGGGAGAGACTAGCACAGATACGCAGTATTAT. Translation: CASSLISLAGETSTDTQYY. The rearrangement uses TRBV27 and TRBJ2-3; 10 nucleotides align to TRBD2. Per the germline V gene, CDR1 is MNHEY and CDR2 is SMNVEV (reference sequence). This CDR3 has 19 residues. V shed 2 bases and J 0 bases; nucleotides not matched to a gene: 11.